The 20 T cell receptor beta chains presented below share a single source sample, sequenced in a study of blood T cell repertoires in COVID-19. Profiled with immunoSEQ multiplex PCR; TCRdb holds only in-frame clones, not every one. The sample carries approximately 210,000 clones, roughly four fifths recorded once. Material for sequencing was peripheral blood. The receptors derive from a woman aged 45 to 65 with active or convalescent COVID-19.

This clone was detected once. The chain has TRBV6-5 and TRBJ2-4; the match to TRBD1 covers 9 bases. The CDR3 has 15 residues. The J segment lost 7 bases and the V segment lost 7 bases, leaving 11 bases of the junction unmatched. The germline CDR1 and CDR2 sequences are MNHEY and SVGAGI. This CDR3 reads CASKVTGTGWNIQYF. CDR3 coding DNA: TGTGCCAGCAAGGTCACCGGGACAGGGTGGAACATTCAGTACTTC.

The V call is TRBV6-5, the J call TRBJ1-5; D remains unclear. V lost 4 bases, J lost 2 bases, and 12 bases lay in between. The CDR3 has 15 amino acids. CDR1 is MNHEY, CDR2 SVGAGI, per germline. The CDR3, as DNA: TGTGCCAGCAGTTGGGAGGCCTGGGGCAATCAGCCCCAGCATTTT. Translated: CASSWEAWGNQPQHF.

The chain carries TRBV7-9 and TRBJ1-4, with no clear D. Germline CDR1 and CDR2: SEHNR and FQNEAQ (reference sequence). This CDR3 has 12 residues. V dropped 3 bases and J dropped 8 bases, with 7 bases sitting between them. The CDR3 coding sequence is TGTGCCAGCAGCTTTGACTTGGAAAAACTGTTTTTT. Protein: CASSFDLEKLFF.

V usage is TRBV11-2 and J usage is TRBJ1-5; possibly TRBD1 for D (5 bases). The V and J ends lost 5 bases and 2 bases respectively, with 16 bases between them. Germline lookup yields CDR1 SGHAT and CDR2 FQNNGV. The CDR3 contains 16 residues. Here the CDR3 DNA reads TGTGCCAGCAGCCTTGCGGGGGGAAGGGGCAATCAGCCCCAGCATTTT. Protein sequence: CASSLAGGRGNQPQHF.

The rearrangement joins TRBV7-9 to TRBJ1-1; D is possibly TRBD1 (5 bases). The CDR3 is made up of 15 amino acids. Germline CDR1 reads SEHNR; CDR2 reads FQNEAQ (reference sequence). V was shortened by 5 bases and J by 1 base, with 14 bases between the two germline ends. The chain's CDR3 is CASSPGTGGNTEAFF. CDR3 in DNA: TGTGCCAGCAGCCCGGGGACGGGAGGGAACACTGAAGCTTTCTTT.

The V and J genes are TRBV28 and TRBJ2-5; D gene unclear. V lost 5 bases to trimming and J lost 0 bases, with 16 bases between them. This CDR3 has 16 residues. The V gene's germline CDR1 is MDHEN and CDR2 SYDVKM. The CDR3 loop is CASSEAVHSDQETQYF. Here the CDR3 DNA reads TGTGCCAGCAGTGAGGCCGTACACTCCGACCAAGAGACCCAGTACTTC.

The chain couples TRBV7-2 to TRBJ2-1; 11 nucleotides agree with TRBD2. Unmatched junction bases numbered 0, after V lost 1 base and J lost 4 bases. There are 15 residues in the CDR3. Germline loops: CDR1 SGHTA, CDR2 FQGNSA. CDR3 sequence: CASSLGLAGYNEQFF. CDR3 nucleotides: TGTGCCAGCAGCTTAGGACTAGCGGGGTACAATGAGCAGTTCTTC.

This chain uses TRBV5-5 with TRBJ1-6, with 8 bases matching TRBD1. There are 14 residues in the CDR3. The germline gives CDR1 SGHKS, CDR2 YYEKEE (reference sequence). Unmatched junction bases numbered 7, after V lost 4 bases and J lost 10 bases. CDR3 sequence: CASSQTGEWSPLHF. The CDR3 coding sequence is TGTGCCAGCAGCCAGACAGGGGAGTGGTCACCCCTCCACTTT.

This sequence joins TRBV4-1 and TRBJ1-1, with D possibly being TRBD1 (5 bases). CDR3 length: 15 residues. Trimming removed 7 bases at V and 4 bases at J, with 19 bases between. The germline V gene has CDR1 MGHRA and CDR2 YSYEKL. Here the CDR3 reads CASTPSQGLLTEAFF. The CDR3 region has the DNA TGCGCCAGCACCCCATCCCAGGGATTACTCACTGAAGCTTTCTTT.

This clone came up once. The V and J genes are TRBV7-9 and TRBJ2-3, with D maybe TRBD2 (6 bases). V gave up 5 bases and J gave up 6 bases, with 15 bases separating them. Germline assignment: CDR1 SEHNR and CDR2 FQNEAQ (reference sequence). This CDR3 spans 14 amino acids. The CDR3 sequence is CASSPLGGGDTQYF. CDR3 in DNA: TGTGCCAGCAGCCCACTTGGGGGAGGTGATACGCAGTATTTT.

The chain's CDR3 is CASSLGQASEKLFF. The CDR3 DNA follows: TGTGCCAGCAGCTTAGGTCAGGCGAGCGAAAAACTGTTTTTT. The chain links TRBV7-2 to TRBJ1-4; D call uncertain. Germline loops: CDR1 SGHTA, CDR2 FQGNSA. The CDR3 consists of 14 residues. V lost 1 base, J lost 8 bases, and 11 bases lay in between.

This rearrangement joins TRBV10-3 to TRBJ2-1, with no clear D. The CDR3 sequence is 15 residues long. From germline, CDR1 is ENHRY and CDR2 SYGVKD. Trimming stripped 8 bases from V and 4 bases from J, with 18 bases between. The CDR3 loop is CAIARTESDYNEQFF. CDR3 nucleotides: TGTGCCATCGCCAGAACAGAGTCCGATTACAATGAGCAGTTCTTC.

This clone came up once. The chain carries TRBV19 and TRBJ2-1, with 10 bases fitting TRBD1. Losses at the gene ends were 5 bases for V and 3 bases for J; bases not matched to a gene: 4. This CDR3 comprises 15 residues. Germline CDR1 reads LNHDA; CDR2 reads SQIVND (reference sequence). In DNA, the CDR3 is TGTGCCAGTAGTTCGACAGGGGGCTTCTACAATGAGCAGTTCTTC. Protein sequence: CASSSTGGFYNEQFF. Full variable domain (outside the CDR3, taken from reference TRBV19 and TRBJ2-1): DGGITQSPKYLFRKEGQNVTLSCEQNLNHDAMYWYRQDPGQGLRLIYYSQIVNDFQKGDIAEGYSVSREKKESFPLTVTSAQKNPTAFYLCASSSTGGFYNEQFFGPGTRLTVL.

The rearrangement joins TRBV7-9 to TRBJ1-5; D gene unclear. In germline, CDR1 is SEHNR, CDR2 FQNEAQ (reference sequence). V gave up 5 bases and J gave up 7 bases, with 12 bases separating them. The CDR3 spans 13 residues. CDR3 amino acids: CASSREEGQPQHF. CDR3 coding DNA: TGTGCCAGCAGCCGAGAAGAGGGACAGCCCCAGCATTTT.

The chain is built from TRBV19 and TRBJ1-2, with 8 bases that match TRBD1. Germline loops: CDR1 LNHDA, CDR2 SQIVND (reference sequence). V lost 4 bases to trimming and J lost 6 bases; unmatched junction nucleotides: 10. The CDR3 sequence is 15 residues long. The CDR3 nucleotides read TGTGCCAGTAGTAATATCCCAGACAGGGGTAATGGCTACACCTTC. This sequence encodes CASSNIPDRGNGYTF.

The rearrangement joins TRBV29-1 to TRBJ2-3; D may be TRBD2 (6 bases). CDR3 size: 13 residues. Trimming removed 3 bases at V and 5 bases at J, with 12 bases between. CDR1 SQVTM and CDR2 ANQGSEA come from the germline V gene. CDR3 in DNA: TGCAGCGTTGACGGGCGGGGCAGAGATACGCAGTATTTT. Translation gives CSVDGRGRDTQYF.

V usage is TRBV4-2 and J usage is TRBJ2-3, with TRBD2 matching over 7 bases. The CDR3 has 14 amino acids. Germline CDR1 and CDR2: LGHNA and YNFKEQ. Trimming took 1 base from V and 4 from J; bases not matched to a gene: 2. The CDR3 DNA sequence: TGTGCCAGCAGCCAAGGCGGGAGTTCAGATACGCAGTATTTT. It specifies CASSQGGSSDTQYF.

Details on this clone: Because it lacks the conserved phenylalanine or tryptophan at the end, this CDR3 is likely a read error. The DNA is omitted, as the CDR3 cannot be located on it reliably, and the CDR3 follows TCRdb's listing. The chain recombines TRBV6-5 with TRBJ1-2; the table calls TRBD1, which could not be checked here. The CDR3 extends over 10 residues, inclusive of both ends. The germline gives CDR1 MNHEY, CDR2 SVGAGI. The CDR3 loop is CASTTIPGGH.

The J gene is TRBJ2-7, the V gene TRBV6-5; 13 bases match TRBD2. V dropped 5 bases and J dropped 2; count of bases not matched to a gene: 3. Germline lookup yields CDR1 MNHEY and CDR2 SVGAGI. The CDR3 runs 15 residues. CDR3 amino acids: CASSTTSGRAYEQYF. CDR3 DNA: TGTGCCAGCAGTACCACTAGCGGGAGGGCCTACGAGCAGTACTTC.

A single count supports this clone. V is TRBV21-1 and J is TRBJ2-5; the table's D call of TRBD2 was not tested on the DNA. TRBV21-1 is a pseudogene locus. The CDR3 extends over 13 amino acids. The CDR3 DNA follows: TGTGCCAGCAGCACGGAGGAAATAGAGACCCAGTACTTC. Encoded protein: CASSTEEIETQYF.